The 15 T cell receptor beta chains in this list originate from one sample, sequenced in a study of spatial heterogeneity in lung cancer. Time point indicated: blood at routine non-recurrence follow-up after resection. TCRdb re-called the 5' RACE reads through MiXCR, storing one row per CDR3 protein. This sample has 42,000 or so distinct CDR3 sequences, with under 12% found just once. The sequencing here drew on PBMCs, taken at follow-up. These receptors came from a female donor with early-stage non-small cell lung cancer.

This clonotype appeared a few times. CDR3 in amino acids: CASSQEGTRWNSPLHF. The CDR3 DNA reads as TGCGCCAGCAGCCAGGAGGGGACTCGTTGGAATTCACCCCTCCACTTT. The chain has TRBV4-3 and TRBJ1-6, with D possibly being TRBD1 (5 bases). This CDR3 spans 16 amino acids. Germline assignment: CDR1 LGHNA and CDR2 YSLEER. Trimming took 3 bases from V and 7 from J, leaving 16 bases between them.

V usage is TRBV20-1 and J usage is TRBJ2-5; TRBD1 matches 7 bases. Germline V gene data show CDR1 as DFQATT and CDR2 as SNEGSKA (reference sequence). This CDR3 region has 14 residues. The ends lost 0 bases at V and 6 bases at J; junction bases unmatched: 7. The DNA for the CDR3 is TGCAGTGCTAGAGATTATAGACAGGGACAGACCCAGTACTTC. The encoded protein is CSARDYRQGQTQYF.

In its sample, this clonotype was seen many times. V gene TRBV10-3 combines with J gene TRBJ2-2, with a possible D match to TRBD1 (5 bases). The CDR3 extends over 15 amino acids. CDR1 and CDR2 from the germline V gene are ENHRY and SYGVKD. Trimming stripped 2 bases from V and 6 bases from J, with 13 bases between. CDR3 sequence reads: CAISERNRSPGELFF. DNA of the CDR3: TGTGCCATCAGTGAGCGGAACAGGAGTCCCGGGGAGCTGTTTTTT.

This clonotype appeared many times. The V and J genes are TRBV9 and TRBJ1-2, with a tentative D call TRBD1 (5 bases). Trimming shortened V by 2 bases and J by 7 bases, and 18 bases separated the two germline ends. Germline V gene data show CDR1 as SGDLS and CDR2 as YYNGEE. The CDR3 consists of 15 residues. The CDR3, as DNA: TGTGCCAGCAGCGTTGGCCGGGACGCCGAGGGTGGCTACACCTTC. It specifies CASSVGRDAEGGYTF.

The rearrangement uses TRBV12-3 or TRBV12-4 and TRBJ2-7; 7 bases fit TRBD2. CDR3 length: 15 amino acids. V trimming: 3 bases; J trimming: 5 bases; junction bases outside the gene matches: 10. CDR3 region: CASSLQGGTWNEQYF. For the CDR3, the DNA is TGTGCCAGCAGTTTGCAGGGAGGGACTTGGAACGAGCAGTACTTC.

This clonotype was counted many times. J is TRBJ2-2 and V is TRBV7-3, with a weak D call TRBD2 (7 bases). The length of the CDR3 is 15 residues. CDR1 and CDR2 (germline): SGHTA, FQGTGA. With 4 bases removed from V and 6 bases from J, the gap between germline ends came to 15 bases. The CDR3 reads CASSSRGATSGELFF. Here the CDR3 DNA reads TGTGCCAGCAGCTCCCGGGGGGCTACGTCCGGGGAGCTGTTTTTT.

This clonotype was seen ten or more times. This chain joins TRBV20-1 and TRBJ2-4; D could derive from TRBD1 or TRBD2 (5 bases each). CDR1 and CDR2 from the germline V gene are DFQATT and SNEGSKA (reference sequence). Trimming removed 4 bases at V and 6 bases at J, with 13 bases between. The CDR3 is 13 amino acids. As DNA, the CDR3 is TGCAGTGCTACCCTTCCCGGGACAAACATTCAGTACTTC. Translation gives CSATLPGTNIQYF.

This clonotype was counted a few times. The chain employs TRBV9 and TRBJ2-7; D possibly corresponds to TRBD2 (6 bases). From germline, CDR1 is SGDLS and CDR2 YYNGEE. V gave up 4 bases and J gave up 4 bases, with 18 bases separating them. The CDR3 is 15 amino acids. The CDR3 nucleotides are TGTGCCAGCAGCTCAGGGACTGGGTCGAGTTACGAGCAGTACTTC. As protein: CASSSGTGSSYEQYF. The whole variable domain, remainder taken from reference TRBV9 and TRBJ2-7, is DSGVTQTPKHLITATGQRVTLRCSPRSGDLSVYWYQQSLDQGLQFLIQYYNGEERAKGNILERFSAQQFPDLHSELNLSSLELGDSALYFCASSSGTGSSYEQYFGPGTRLTVT.

The rearrangement uses TRBV3-1 and TRBJ1-3, with D uncertain. V was cut by 1 base and J by 2 bases, with 18 bases left in between. Germline CDR1 and CDR2: LGHDT and YNNKEL (reference sequence). The CDR3 has 18 amino acids. The CDR3 spells CASSQVTGSREPGNTIYF. CDR3 DNA sequence: TGTGCCAGCAGCCAAGTCACGGGCAGCCGAGAACCTGGAAACACCATATATTTT.

This chain joins TRBV15 and TRBJ2-3, with D unresolved. Germline assignment: CDR1 LNHNV and CDR2 YYDKDF (reference sequence). V was clipped by 6 bases and J by 1 base, with 11 bases between them. The CDR3 extends over 14 amino acids. The CDR3 loop is CATSPSVGTDTQYF. Here the CDR3 DNA reads TGTGCCACCAGTCCCAGTGTGGGCACAGATACGCAGTATTTT. The variable domain in full, completed from reference TRBV15 and TRBJ2-3, reads DAMVIQNPRYQVTQFGKPVTLSCSQTLNHNVMYWYQQKSSQAPKLLFHYYDKDFNNEADTPDNFQSRRPNTSFCFLDIRSPGLGDTAMYLCATSPSVGTDTQYFGPGTRLTVL.

There are many counts of this clonotype. V usage is TRBV20-1 and J usage is TRBJ2-2; tentatively, D is TRBD2 (7 bases). Germline assignment: CDR1 DFQATT and CDR2 SNEGSKA (reference sequence). V gave up 3 bases and J gave up 0 bases, with 11 bases separating them. The CDR3 sequence is 15 residues long. CDR3: CSASGGLANTGELFF. The CDR3 DNA reads TGCAGTGCTAGCGGGGGGCTCGCGAACACCGGGGAGCTGTTTTTT.

This clonotype was seen ten or more times. The V call is TRBV7-2, the J call TRBJ2-7; 7 nucleotides agree with TRBD1. After removal of 5 bases from V and 1 base from J, the junction contained 11 bases not matched to a gene. The germline V gene encodes CDR1 SGHTA and CDR2 FQGNSA. The CDR3 spans 16 residues. As DNA, the CDR3 is TGTGCCAGCAGCATGATCGGTCCGGGACAGTCCTACGAGCAGTACTTC. The encoded protein is CASSMIGPGQSYEQYF.

In this sample, this clonotype turned up a few times. V is TRBV7-9 and J is TRBJ1-1; D is possibly TRBD1 (6 bases). The germline CDR1 and CDR2 sequences are SEHNR and FQNEAQ (reference sequence). The CDR3 sequence is 19 residues long. Trimming cost V 3 bases and J 1 base, with 24 bases left between them. CDR3 amino acids: CASSFISARGRGSNTEAFF. Written as DNA, the CDR3 is TGTGCCAGCAGCTTCATTTCCGCTAGGGGCAGGGGCTCGAACACTGAAGCTTTCTTT.

The J gene is TRBJ1-6, the V gene TRBV5-1; D is unclear. From germline, CDR1 is SGHRS and CDR2 YFSETQ. The CDR3 totals 14 residues. V was shortened by 7 bases and J by 8 bases, with 16 bases between the two germline ends. The CDR3 DNA sequence: TGCGCCAGCGCGGTATATGAAGGATATTCACCCCTCCACTTT. This encodes CASAVYEGYSPLHF.

The V gene is TRBV12-3 or TRBV12-4, the J gene TRBJ2-6, with D unresolved. The length of the CDR3 is 13 residues. Trimming stripped 7 bases from V and 6 bases from J, with 10 bases between. CDR3 sequence reads: CASTRSLANVLTF. The CDR3 nucleotides read TGTGCCAGCACCCGGTCCTTGGCCAACGTCCTGACTTTC.